The next 18 T cell receptor beta chains were all read from a single sample in a study of T cells expressing NK-cell markers. After re-calling the 5' RACE reads, TCRdb lists one entry per CDR3 protein, DNA absent. This sample's table has under 35,000 distinct CDR3 sequences. The specimen sequenced was blood T cells: a sorted CD56 or NKG2C T cell subset, CD4+ or CD8+ T cells, or bulk PBMC T cells (not recorded which). Receptor source: a woman between 18 and 70 years old in good health.

The rearrangement uses TRBV2 and TRBJ2-1; TCRdb outputs TRBD1, but without DNA this stays unchecked. Germline assignment: CDR1 SNHLY and CDR2 FYNNEI. This CDR3 is built from 15 residues. This CDR3 is CASKEGQGIYNEQFF.

CDR3 amino acids: CASRGPSGAFF. The chain couples TRBV12-3 or TRBV12-4 to TRBJ1-1. CDR3 length equals 11 residues.

This chain joins TRBV7-6 and TRBJ1-1; the TCRdb D gene call, TRBD1, has no DNA to confirm it. The CDR3 spans 15 residues. Germline CDR1 SGHVS, CDR2 FNYEAQ. The CDR3 spells CASSLDGTARTEAFF.

The chain recombines TRBV4-1 with TRBJ1-1; the D call of TRBD1 rests on TCRdb alone, since no DNA is present to check it. The V gene's germline CDR1 is MGHRA and CDR2 YSYEKL. The CDR3 loop spans 15 amino acids. This CDR3 is CASSPQQGSNTEAFF.

The chain uses TRBV27 and TRBJ2-3; the D gene TCRdb calls, TRBD2, cannot be checked with no DNA. This CDR3 region has 16 residues. Germline values: CDR1 MNHEY, CDR2 SMNVEV (reference sequence). The CDR3 reads CASSSWTSGGVDTQYF.

The genes are TRBV7-9 and TRBJ2-1. The length of the CDR3 is 14 residues. Germline CDR1 is SEHNR and CDR2 is FQNEAQ (reference sequence). The CDR3 loop reads CASSMGTEFNEQFF.

The chain links TRBV4-1 to TRBJ2-7; TCRdb's D gene call, TRBD2, goes unchecked for lack of DNA. CDR1 and CDR2 from the germline V gene are MGHRA and YSYEKL. The CDR3 has 15 amino acids. The chain's CDR3 is CASSQPGLAPYEQYF.

The chain combines TRBV12-3 or TRBV12-4 with TRBJ2-3; the D gene TCRdb calls, TRBD2, cannot be checked with no DNA. CDR3 length: 18 residues. CDR3 sequence reads: CASSPRTSGRTVPDTQYF.

The chain recombines TRBV7-8 with TRBJ2-5. The V gene's germline CDR1 is SGHVS and CDR2 FQNEAQ. The CDR3 runs 13 residues. CDR3: CASSQVRQETQYF.

The rearrangement uses TRBV20-1 and TRBJ2-3; TCRdb's D gene call, TRBD2, goes unchecked for lack of DNA. CDR3 length: 16 amino acids. Germline V gene data show CDR1 as DFQATT and CDR2 as SNEGSKA (reference sequence). This chain's CDR3 is CSARSEFRLAGYTQYF.

The chain combines TRBV5-1 with TRBJ2-1; the TRBD2 assignment by TCRdb is unverifiable without DNA. CDR3 length: 16 residues. From germline, CDR1 is SGHRS and CDR2 YFSETQ. The CDR3 region is CASSHGTSGSMNEQFF.

The chain uses TRBV12-5 and TRBJ2-7. In germline, CDR1 is LGHNT, CDR2 FRNRAP. The CDR3 is 11 residues long. Here the CDR3 reads CASGLLHEQYF.

The chain couples TRBV5-1 to TRBJ1-2; TCRdb outputs TRBD1, but without DNA this stays unchecked. The CDR3 sequence is 16 residues long. Germline CDR1 is SGHRS and CDR2 is YFSETQ. The CDR3 spells CASSLATGGAGYGYTF.

V gene TRBV5-5 combines with J gene TRBJ2-7; no DNA is available, so the TRBD1 call from TCRdb remains unchecked. Germline V gene lookup returns CDR1 SGHKS and CDR2 YYEKEE (reference sequence). The CDR3 loop spans 13 amino acids. CDR3 sequence: CASSPPGQGEQYF.

This chain links TRBV7-6 with TRBJ2-7. The CDR3 totals 14 residues. Germline V gene sequence: CDR1 SGHVS, CDR2 FNYEAQ. The CDR3 reads CASSLRQGPDEQYF. The complete variable domain, with remaining parts taken from reference TRBV7-6 and TRBJ2-7, reads GAGVSQSPRYKVTKRGQDVALRCDPISGHVSLYWYRQALGQGPEFLTYFNYEAQQDKSGLPNDRFSAERPEGSISTLTIQRTEQRDSAMYRCASSLRQGPDEQYFGPGTRLTVT.

V and J are TRBV9 and TRBJ2-1; TCRdb proposes TRBD1, but this gene call is untestable without DNA. The CDR3 is 14 residues long. Germline CDR1 and CDR2: SGDLS and YYNGEE. CDR3 sequence: CASSVGGGNNEQFF. The full variable domain, completed using reference TRBV9 and TRBJ2-1, is DSGVTQTPKHLITATGQRVTLRCSPRSGDLSVYWYQQSLDQGLQFLIQYYNGEERAKGNILERFSAQQFPDLHSELNLSSLELGDSALYFCASSVGGGNNEQFFGPGTRLTVL.

The chain employs TRBV5-1 and TRBJ2-1; the D call from TCRdb, TRBD2, cannot be confirmed without DNA. The germline V gene has CDR1 SGHRS and CDR2 YFSETQ. CDR3 size: 14 residues. This chain's CDR3 is CASRLSGGANEQFF.

This rearrangement joins TRBV29-1 to TRBJ2-4. Germline V gene data show CDR1 as SQVTM and CDR2 as ANQGSEA. The CDR3 length is 15 residues. CDR3 residues: CSVDSLTFGKNIQYF.